A single sample is the source of the 11 T cell receptor beta chains below, sequenced in a study of tumor-infiltrating lymphocytes in glioblastoma multiforme. Multiple V-beta primers and a C-beta primer amplified TCRB from RNA. TCRdb fed the multiplex PCR reads into MiXCR, producing one record per CDR3 protein. The repertoire holds about 9,000 distinct CDR3 sequences, with about 70% as singletons. The sequencing input was brain tumor tissue. Receptor source: a male donor with glioblastoma.

In regard to this clonotype: Germline is not matched at one junction end, which may reflect a read error. The chain has TRBV11-2 and TRBJ2-1; D is uncertain. CDR1 is SGHAT and CDR2 is FQNNGV in the germline V gene. The CDR3 consists of 11 residues. The CDR3 loop is CASGIFDEQFF. The CDR3 coding sequence is TGTGCCAGCGGCATATTCGATGAGCAATTCTTC.

The chain carries TRBV11-2 and TRBJ2-2, with TRBD2 matching over 8 bases. Per the germline V gene, CDR1 is SGHAT and CDR2 is FQNNGV. V trimming: 1 base; J trimming: 6 bases; junction bases outside the gene matches: 10. The CDR3 sequence is 17 residues long. CDR3 DNA sequence: TGTGCCAGCAGCTTAGGGAGAGCGGGAGTCACTTCCGGGGAGCTGTTTTTT. Residues: CASSLGRAGVTSGELFF.

With regard to this clonotype: No conserved phenylalanine or tryptophan is present at the end of the CDR3, so a read error is the likely explanation. The chain uses TRBV11-2 and TRBJ2-7; D may be TRBD2 (5 bases). Germline V CDR1 and CDR2: SGHAT, FQNNGV. CDR3 length equals 15 residues. The CDR3 coding sequence is TGTGCCGGCAGCTTCTCTAGCCTAACACTATACGAGCAGTACCTC. It is translated as CAGSFSSLTLYEQYL.

V and J are TRBV29-1 and TRBJ1-1; D unclear. This CDR3 comprises 12 residues. The V and J ends lost 4 bases and 3 bases respectively, with 9 bases between them. Germline V gene lookup returns CDR1 SQVTM and CDR2 ANQGSEA. DNA of the CDR3: TGCAGCGTTGCGGGCGATTACACTGAAGCTTTCTTT. It codes for CSVAGDYTEAFF.

Of note for this clonotype: The junction shows a germline mismatch at one end, possibly a read error. V is TRBV12-3 or TRBV12-4 and J is TRBJ1-1; D is ambiguous. The CDR3 covers 11 residues. The CDR3 loop is CASIRNAEAFF. In DNA, the CDR3 is TGTGCCAGCATTCGGAACGCTGAAGCTTTCTTT.

With respect to this clonotype: This is likely a read error, given that the CDR3 carries no conserved phenylalanine or tryptophan at its end. The chain uses TRBV11-2 and TRBJ2-1, with D perhaps TRBD1 (6 bases). This CDR3 is built from 13 residues. Germline values: CDR1 SGHAT, CDR2 FQNNGV. The CDR3 DNA follows: TGTGCTAGCAGCTTAGATAGGGGGAATTATCAGTTCCTC. It yields the protein CASSLDRGNYQFL.

Worth noting for this clonotype: An end of the junction does not agree with germline; a read error may underlie this. J is TRBJ2-2 and V is TRBV10-1, with D possibly called TRBD1 or TRBD2 (7 bases each). This CDR3 spans 15 amino acids. Per germline, CDR1 WNHNN and CDR2 SYGVQD (reference sequence). This CDR3 is CASSTGEGDTGEPFF. Written as DNA, the CDR3 is TGCGCCAGCAGTACAGGGGAGGGCGACACCGGGGAGCCGTTTTTT.

The rearrangement joins TRBV6-5 to TRBJ1-6; TRBD1 aligns across 7 bases. J lost 12 bases, V lost 2 bases, and 4 bases had no gene match. This CDR3 has 13 residues. Germline CDR1 reads MNHEY; CDR2 reads SVGAGI. The DNA for the CDR3 is TGTGCCAGCAGTTACAAAGGGGGCGGACCCCTCCACTTT. It codes for CASSYKGGGPLHF.

This rearrangement joins TRBV6-6 to TRBJ1-2; D not certain. The V gene lost 6 bases and the J gene lost 2 bases, with 7 bases spanning the gap. The germline gives CDR1 MNHNY, CDR2 SVGAGI (reference sequence). CDR3 length equals 12 residues. This CDR3 reads CASRQTNYGYTF. Written as DNA, the CDR3 is TGTGCCAGCAGGCAAACCAACTATGGCTACACCTTC.

V usage is TRBV20-1 and J usage is TRBJ2-2; the D gene is possibly TRBD2 (5 bases). CDR1 and CDR2 (germline): DFQATT, SNEGSKA (reference sequence). The CDR3 sequence is 11 residues long. V was trimmed by 5 bases and J by 9 bases, leaving 10 bases between them. The CDR3 nucleotides read TGCAGTGCTGGCGGGTGGCGGGAGCTGTTTTTT. Translated: CSAGGWRELFF.

This chain links TRBV12-3 or TRBV12-4 with TRBJ2-1, with 7 bases aligning to TRBD2. The CDR3 runs to 16 residues. The ends lost 2 bases at V and 2 bases at J; junction bases unmatched: 6. Written as DNA, the CDR3 is TGTGCCAGCAGTTTATTGCGGGAGAGAACCTACAATGAGCAGTTCTTC. Its protein is CASSLLRERTYNEQFF.